Listed below are T cell receptor beta chains from one sample, sequenced in a study of CD4 T cell repertoires in COVID-19. Repertoires were generated with immunoSEQ multiplex PCR, while TCRdb's copy carries only in-frame clones and drops some. Here the sample spans about 75,000 clones, about four fifths being singletons. The specimen comprised CD4+ T cells from peripheral blood, sampled after recovery from COVID-19. These receptors originate from a human donor who had COVID-19. Both conserved end residues are part of each CDR3. Fields, in order: D gene, clone size, V gene, J gene, CDR3 DNA, CDR3 protein. The D gene is left open where the match is weak. Rows give clone size only sometimes, using once, few, many, or a class for an expanded clone.

D gene: TRBD1; clone size: .; V gene: TRBV18; J gene: TRBJ1-1; CDR3 DNA: TGTGCCAGCTCACCAGGCGGACAGGCGGGGACTGAAGCTTTCTTT; CDR3 protein: CASSPGGQAGTEAFF
D gene: .; clone size: .; V gene: TRBV5-1; J gene: TRBJ1-6; CDR3 DNA: TGCGCCAGCAGCTTGGACAGAGATAATTCACCCCTCCACTTT; CDR3 protein: CASSLDRDNSPLHF
D gene: .; clone size: few; V gene: TRBV19; J gene: TRBJ1-5; CDR3 DNA: TGTGCCAGTAGTATTGGAAGAGATCAGCCCCAGCATTTT; CDR3 protein: CASSIGRDQPQHF
D gene: TRBD1; clone size: .; V gene: TRBV25-1; J gene: TRBJ1-1; CDR3 DNA: TGTGCCAGCACCCCAGTAGGGACAGAGGAAGCTTTCTTT; CDR3 protein: CASTPVGTEEAFF
D gene: TRBD2; clone size: .; V gene: TRBV2; J gene: TRBJ2-1; CDR3 DNA: TGTGCCAGCAGAGGGACTAGCGGGAGGAGCGGGGAGCAGTTCTTC; CDR3 protein: CASRGTSGRSGEQFF
D gene: .; clone size: .; V gene: TRBV28; J gene: TRBJ1-5; CDR3 DNA: TGTGCCAGCAGTTCGCGCGATGGGACAAATCAGCCCCAGCATTTT; CDR3 protein: CASSSRDGTNQPQHF
D gene: TRBD2; clone size: .; V gene: TRBV20-1; J gene: TRBJ2-6; CDR3 DNA: TGCAGTGCTAGTAAAACAGCGGGGTTCTCTGGGGCCAACGTCCTGACTTTC; CDR3 protein: CSASKTAGFSGANVLTF
D gene: .; clone size: .; V gene: TRBV5-4; J gene: TRBJ1-2; CDR3 DNA: TGTGCCAGCAGCGAGGCATTAAACTATGGCTACACCTTC; CDR3 protein: CASSEALNYGYTF
D gene: TRBD2; clone size: .; V gene: TRBV10-3; J gene: TRBJ2-1; CDR3 DNA: TGTGCCACCGGGACTAGCGATGACAATGAGCAGTTCTTC; CDR3 protein: CATGTSDDNEQFF
D gene: .; clone size: .; V gene: TRBV3-1/TRBV3-2; J gene: TRBJ1-6; CDR3 DNA: TGTGCCAGCAGCCAGGTTTGGGACTTCAATAATTCACCCCTCCACTTT; CDR3 protein: CASSQVWDFNNSPLHF
D gene: TRBD2; clone size: .; V gene: TRBV19; J gene: TRBJ2-7; CDR3 DNA: TGTGCCAGTAAACTAGCGGACGCCTACGAGCAGTACTTC; CDR3 protein: CASKLADAYEQYF
D gene: TRBD1; clone size: .; V gene: TRBV18; J gene: TRBJ1-5; CDR3 DNA: TGTGCCAGCTCATCAGACAGGGGTAATCAGCCCCAGCATTTT; CDR3 protein: CASSSDRGNQPQHF
D gene: .; clone size: .; V gene: TRBV7-2; J gene: TRBJ2-1; CDR3 DNA: TGTGCCAGCAGCGTTGGGACGGTGGGTAAGCATGAGCAGTTCTTC; CDR3 protein: CASSVGTVGKHEQFF
D gene: .; clone size: .; V gene: TRBV19; J gene: TRBJ1-5; CDR3 DNA: TGTGCCAGTAGTTCACAGCAAAATAGCAATCAGCCCCAGCATTTT; CDR3 protein: CASSSQQNSNQPQHF
D gene: TRBD1; clone size: .; V gene: TRBV3-1/TRBV3-2; J gene: TRBJ1-2; CDR3 DNA: TGTGCCAGCAGCTCGACAGGGGGGAATGGCTACACCTTC; CDR3 protein: CASSSTGGNGYTF
D gene: .; clone size: .; V gene: TRBV5-6; J gene: TRBJ1-3; CDR3 DNA: TGTGCCAGCAGCTTGGGGGGAATTGCTGGAAACACCATATATTTT; CDR3 protein: CASSLGGIAGNTIYF
D gene: .; clone size: .; V gene: TRBV7-2; J gene: TRBJ2-5; CDR3 DNA: TGTGCCAGCAGACCAACTCAGGGAAGGGGAGAGACCCAGTACTTC; CDR3 protein: CASRPTQGRGETQYF
D gene: .; clone size: .; V gene: TRBV28; J gene: TRBJ1-4; CDR3 DNA: TGTGCCAGCACTATGGGAGGTGCAACTAATGAAAAACTGTTTTTT; CDR3 protein: CASTMGGATNEKLFF
D gene: .; clone size: .; V gene: TRBV3-1/TRBV3-2; J gene: TRBJ1-5; CDR3 DNA: TGTGCCAGCAGCCAAGGTGGCCAGCCCCAGCATTTT; CDR3 protein: CASSQGGQPQHF
D gene: .; clone size: .; V gene: TRBV5-4; J gene: TRBJ1-3; CDR3 DNA: TGTGCCAGCAGCCCGGAACCCCCTACAGCAGACTATGGAAACACCATATATTTT; CDR3 protein: CASSPEPPTADYGNTIYF
D gene: .; clone size: .; V gene: TRBV24-1; J gene: TRBJ2-1; CDR3 DNA: TGTGCCACCTCGACCTTAGGACAGCTTAATGAGCAGTTCTTC; CDR3 protein: CATSTLGQLNEQFF
D gene: .; clone size: .; V gene: TRBV2; J gene: TRBJ1-2; CDR3 DNA: TGTGCCAGCAGTGAACAGAACTATGGCTACACCTTC; CDR3 protein: CASSEQNYGYTF
D gene: .; clone size: .; V gene: TRBV2; J gene: TRBJ2-7; CDR3 DNA: TGTGCCAGCAGTGAAGTATTCTCCTACGAGCAGTACTTC; CDR3 protein: CASSEVFSYEQYF
D gene: TRBD1; clone size: .; V gene: TRBV10-3; J gene: TRBJ1-1; CDR3 DNA: TGTGCCATCAGGGGGACAGGTTCCCCCGGCACTGAAGCTTTCTTT; CDR3 protein: CAIRGTGSPGTEAFF
D gene: .; clone size: .; V gene: TRBV7-9; J gene: TRBJ2-7; CDR3 DNA: TGTGCCAGCAGCCTCTACGTGGGGACGGACATCTTCGAGCAGTACTTC; CDR3 protein: CASSLYVGTDIFEQYF
D gene: TRBD2; clone size: .; V gene: TRBV7-2; J gene: TRBJ2-2; CDR3 DNA: TGTGCCAGCAGCTTAGAGGGACTAGCCTCAAACACCGGGGAGCTGTTTTTT; CDR3 protein: CASSLEGLASNTGELFF
D gene: .; clone size: once; V gene: TRBV18; J gene: TRBJ2-7; CDR3 DNA: TGTGCCAGCTCACCCTCTCTTACCTACGAGCAGTACTTC; CDR3 protein: CASSPSLTYEQYF
D gene: TRBD1; clone size: once; V gene: TRBV6-6; J gene: TRBJ2-1; CDR3 DNA: TGTGCCAGCAGCGCTCAGGGGGCGGTCGGGAATGAGCAGTTCTTC; CDR3 protein: CASSAQGAVGNEQFF
D gene: TRBD1; clone size: .; V gene: TRBV6-5; J gene: TRBJ1-1; CDR3 DNA: TGTGCCAGCAGTTACGTCAGACAGGGGGCGGCTTTCTTT; CDR3 protein: CASSYVRQGAAFF